This T cell receptor (beta chain) comes out of a study of cytomegalovirus exposure and HLA in healthy donors. Broader study findings: Among the most significant clusters, several appeared linked to common viral pathogens in a later analysis. In a later analysis, specific HLA alleles were associated with 15,000 to 20,000 TCR beta sequences at a 0.05 false discovery rate.

A remark on this clone: Antigen: not known.

The primer mix had 60 Vbeta and 13 Jbeta primers. Sequenced by immunoSEQ multiplex PCR; TCRdb stores in-frame clones only, minus some. The table includes around 98,000 clones, about three quarters detected once. This TCR derives from a human donor in good health. The material sequenced was PBMCs.

The DNA of the CDR3 is TGTGCCAGCAGTTACTCGGAGGTTCCGCGCTATGAGCAGTTCTTC. Translating gives CASSYSEVPRYEQFF. The chain uses TRBV6-5 and TRBJ2-1; perhaps TRBD2 as D (5 bases). V lost 0 bases and J lost 8, with 14 bases in between. This CDR3 is 15 amino acids long. The germline V gene has CDR1 MNHEY and CDR2 SVGAGI.